These 11 T cell receptor beta chains were all obtained from the same sample, sequenced in a study of shared clonotypes between healthy human individuals. Repertoires were generated with immunoSEQ multiplex PCR, while TCRdb's copy carries only in-frame clones and drops some. The sample includes a few hundred thousand clones, around three quarters seen only once; the top ten take about 12%. The sequenced sample consisted of PBMCs. The receptors were sampled from a woman aged 40 to 50 in good health. Some clones in this sample may be carry-over from other donors' samples.

The rearrangement joins TRBV18 to TRBJ1-1; the D gene is possibly TRBD1 (5 bases). The CDR3 is 13 amino acids. Germline CDR1 reads KGHSH; CDR2 reads LQKENI. V lost 3 bases and J 10 bases, leaving 15 bases between the germline ends. CDR3 region: CASSPDLGQGAFF. The CDR3 nucleotides read TGTGCCAGCTCACCCGACTTGGGGCAAGGAGCTTTCTTT.

This chain joins TRBV28 and TRBJ2-6; D uncertain. Germline V gene data show CDR1 as MDHEN and CDR2 as SYDVKM. The CDR3 spans 17 residues. V shed 3 bases and J shed 3 bases, with 15 bases lying between them. In nucleotides, the CDR3 is TGTGCCAGCAGTTTCATGAGCAGTGCTAGTGGGGCCAACGTCCTGACTTTC. Residues: CASSFMSSASGANVLTF.

The V gene is TRBV19, the J gene TRBJ2-3, with 10 nucleotides matching TRBD2. Looked up from germline, CDR1 is LNHDA and CDR2 is SQIVND (reference sequence). J lost 6 bases, V lost 3 bases, and 6 bases had no gene match. The CDR3 consists of 15 residues. CDR3 residues: CASSILAGVGDTQYF. CDR3 in DNA: TGTGCCAGTAGTATTCTAGCGGGAGTGGGTGATACGCAGTATTTT.

The genes are TRBV28 and TRBJ1-2, with 8 bases lining up with TRBD1. CDR3 size: 14 residues. CDR1 is MDHEN, CDR2 SYDVKM, per germline. V gave up 6 bases and J gave up 4 bases; unmatched junction bases: 7. The DNA of the CDR3 is TGTGCCAGCAGCCGAGGGACAGGAGCCTATGGCTACACCTTC. It codes for CASSRGTGAYGYTF.

The chain carries TRBV19 and TRBJ2-3; D may be TRBD1 (5 bases). V was pared by 4 bases and J by 6 bases, with 8 bases between. This CDR3 region has 12 residues. Per the germline V gene, CDR1 is LNHDA and CDR2 is SQIVND (reference sequence). The DNA for the CDR3 is TGTGCCAGTAGTACAGGGTGGGATACGCAGTATTTT. Protein sequence: CASSTGWDTQYF.

The rearrangement joins TRBV6-1 to TRBJ2-7; 8 bases line up with TRBD2. Germline CDR1 MNHNS, CDR2 SASEGT. Trimming removed 8 bases from V and 5 bases from J; junction bases left unmatched: 5. This CDR3 has 12 residues. The DNA for the CDR3 is TGTGCCAGCCAGCGGGGGCTCGACGAGCAGTACTTC. This gives the protein CASQRGLDEQYF.

In the case of this clone: A far larger clone is only one base removed, so a read error is likely. The V and J genes are TRBV7-9 and TRBJ2-7; unclear D gene. Germline CDR1 SEHNR, CDR2 FQNEAQ (reference sequence). V shed 1 base and J shed 7 bases, with 17 bases lying between them. The CDR3 is 15 residues long. CDR3 loop: CASSLVPEAYNEQYF. The CDR3 bases are TGTGCCAGCAGCTTAGTTCCAGAGGCCTACAATGAGCAGTACTTC.

The chain carries TRBV28 and TRBJ1-3; maybe TRBD1 (6 bases). Trimming pared 5 bases from V and 9 bases from J, leaving 14 bases between. This CDR3 contains 13 residues. Looked up from germline, CDR1 is MDHEN and CDR2 is SYDVKM. This CDR3 is CASSVTGSGTIYF. The CDR3 DNA follows: TGTGCCAGCAGTGTAACAGGGTCGGGCACCATATATTTT.

The chain has TRBV14 and TRBJ1-3, with D perhaps TRBD1 (6 bases). The germline V and J ends were trimmed by 4 bases and 0 bases, with 16 bases remaining between them. The CDR3 length is 17 residues. Germline CDR1 is SGHDN and CDR2 is FVKESK. CDR3 sequence (DNA): TGTGCCAGCAGCCCCTCGGACAGAATATACTCTGGAAACACCATATATTTT. Its protein is CASSPSDRIYSGNTIYF.

The V gene is TRBV5-6, the J gene TRBJ1-3; D may be TRBD1 (6 bases). There are 16 residues in the CDR3. V was trimmed by 3 bases and J by 0 bases, leaving 13 bases between them. CDR1 and CDR2 from the germline V gene are SGHDT and YYEEEE. The CDR3 protein is CASSWGGRFSGNTIYF. The DNA of the CDR3 is TGTGCCAGCAGCTGGGGGGGCAGGTTCTCTGGAAACACCATATATTTT.

The V call is TRBV28, the J call TRBJ2-7; D could derive from TRBD1 or TRBD2 (5 bases each). The ends were cut back, 9 bases at V and 0 bases at J, with 9 bases in the middle. Germline CDR1 MDHEN, CDR2 SYDVKM. This CDR3 has 12 residues. CDR3 loop: CASGTYSYEQYF. Here the CDR3 DNA reads TGTGCCAGTGGGACCTACTCCTACGAGCAGTACTTC.